This T cell receptor (beta chain) appears in the sequencing data of a study of shared clonotypes between healthy human individuals. Study-level findings and limits: It was only blood that was sampled, and tissue repertoires likely differ. Memory subsets generally showed lower estimated richness than naive subsets.

Trimming pared 3 bases from V and 4 bases from J, leaving 13 bases between. CDR1 and CDR2 from the germline V gene are LNHDA and SQIVND (reference sequence). The CDR3 loop spans 15 amino acids. Among the donors, all were Caucasian adults who lived in Nashville, Tennessee. In the original workflow: Filtering was not the same, since immunoSEQ gave junction-only sequences without quality scores. Produced via immunoSEQ multiplex PCR; TCRdb's table is partial and in-frame only. V and J calls and clone size are as listed in that table; D and trimming were resolved from the DNA. The data hold more than 550,000 clones, with about two thirds observed a single time. With respect to this clone: No antigen is known for it.

Material: memory CD4+ T cells sorted from blood. Subset reported: CD45RA-negative fraction. V gene TRBV19 combines with J gene TRBJ2-1; D unclear. The TCR sequence derives from a woman aged 25-40 years in good health. The CDR3 protein is CASSIMSSPYNEQFF. Here the CDR3 DNA reads TGTGCCAGTAGTATTATGAGTAGCCCTTACAATGAGCAGTTCTTC. Full variable domain (remainder filled in from reference TRBV19 and TRBJ2-1): DGGITQSPKYLFRKEGQNVTLSCEQNLNHDAMYWYRQDPGQGLRLIYYSQIVNDFQKGDIAEGYSVSREKKESFPLTVTSAQKNPTAFYLCASSIMSSPYNEQFFGPGTRLTVL.